Each of the 27 T cell receptor beta chains below was sequenced from the same sample in a study of shared clonotypes between healthy human individuals. Clones were sequenced by immunoSEQ multiplex PCR, and TCRdb holds only the in-frame ones, with some missing. This repertoire shows roughly 1 million clones, 65% to 75% found once; its top ten account for roughly 1.5%. The sequenced sample was memory CD4+ T cells sorted from blood. Subset specified: CD45RA-negative fraction. These receptors all stem from a young man in good health.

The V call is TRBV11-3, the J call TRBJ2-3, with 10 nucleotides matching TRBD2. This CDR3 contains 16 residues. V gave up 5 bases and J gave up 3 bases; unmatched junction bases: 8. Germline CDR1 SGHNT, CDR2 YENEEA. The CDR3, as DNA: TGTGCCAGCAGCCCTGGAACTAGCGGGGCTACAGATACGCAGTATTTT. Translating it yields CASSPGTSGATDTQYF. The entire variable domain, with the rest obtained from reference TRBV11-3 and TRBJ2-3, is as follows: EAGVVQSPRYKIIEKKQPVAFWCNPISGHNTLYWYLQNLGQGPELLIRYENEEAVDDSQLPKDRFSAERLKGVDSTLKIQPAELGDSAVYLCASSPGTSGATDTQYFGPGTRLTVL.

The rearrangement joins TRBV15 to TRBJ1-6, with TRBD1 matching 7 bases. Germline V CDR1 and CDR2: LNHNV, YYDKDF (reference sequence). The CDR3 has 15 residues. After removal of 0 bases from V and 10 bases from J, the junction contained 6 bases not matched to a gene. The CDR3 loop is CATSRDRGGGSPLHF. In nucleotides, the CDR3 is TGTGCCACCAGCAGAGATCGAGGGGGCGGGTCACCCCTCCACTTT.

The V gene is TRBV7-2, the J gene TRBJ2-1; a possible D gene is TRBD1 (5 bases). Between the trimmed V and J ends, which lost 2 bases and 14 bases, there was a span of 19 bases. CDR1 is SGHTA, CDR2 FQGNSA, per germline. The CDR3 spans 14 residues. The CDR3 is CASSLQTTTQGKFF. The DNA for the CDR3 is TGTGCCAGCAGCTTACAGACGACGACCCAGGGAAAGTTCTTC.

V and J are TRBV30 and TRBJ2-1; 14 bases map to TRBD2. The CDR3 has 14 amino acids. Germline loops: CDR1 GTSNPN, CDR2 SVGIG (reference sequence). With 4 bases clipped from V and 6 bases from J, the junction kept 2 bases outside the gene matches. The CDR3 sequence: CAWTGTSGSNEQFF. CDR3 DNA: TGTGCCTGGACCGGGACTAGCGGGAGCAATGAGCAGTTCTTC.

V usage is TRBV29-1 and J usage is TRBJ2-1; D ambiguous. The V and J ends lost 4 bases and 4 bases respectively, with 5 bases between them. The CDR3 contains 11 residues. Germline assignment: CDR1 SQVTM and CDR2 ANQGSEA. CDR3: CSVVLYNEQFF. The CDR3 coding sequence is TGCAGCGTTGTCCTGTACAATGAGCAGTTCTTC.

CDR3 sequence (DNA): TGCGCCAGCAGCTTGGGTGGGGCGGAGAATCAGCCCCAGCATTTT. Amino acid sequence: CASSLGGAENQPQHF. The chain employs TRBV5-1 and TRBJ1-5; weak D call: TRBD1 (5 bases). The V gene's germline CDR1 is SGHRS and CDR2 YFSETQ. V was cut by 0 bases and J by 4 bases, with 11 bases left in between. This CDR3 is built from 15 residues.

The gene calls are TRBV28 and TRBJ2-1, with D possibly being TRBD2 (6 bases). Germline CDR1 is MDHEN and CDR2 is SYDVKM. Trimming cost V 6 bases and J 9 bases, with 18 bases left between them. The CDR3 runs to 14 residues. The CDR3 loop reads CASSPMGGEVEQFF. Here the CDR3 DNA reads TGTGCCAGCAGCCCGATGGGGGGAGAAGTTGAGCAGTTCTTC.

The chain carries TRBV5-1 and TRBJ1-2, with no clear D. Germline CDR1 reads SGHRS; CDR2 reads YFSETQ. This CDR3 contains 13 residues. V was clipped by 4 bases and J by 3 bases, with 10 bases between them. The CDR3 DNA sequence: TGCGCCAGCAGCATCGACGGAGACTATGGCTACACCTTC. The encoded protein is CASSIDGDYGYTF.

This sequence joins TRBV6-6 and TRBJ2-1, with D possibly matching TRBD2 (6 bases). The CDR3 loop spans 15 amino acids. The germline V gene has CDR1 MNHNY and CDR2 SVGAGI (reference sequence). The ends were cut back, 0 bases at V and 5 bases at J, with 11 bases in the middle. The CDR3 is CASSYSEGRHNEQFF. CDR3 nucleotide sequence: TGTGCCAGCAGTTACTCGGAGGGGCGGCACAATGAGCAGTTCTTC.

The chain is built from TRBV7-9 and TRBJ2-6; 11 bases align to TRBD1. Germline assignment: CDR1 SEHNR and CDR2 FQNEAQ (reference sequence). The CDR3 spans 18 residues. The trim removed 5 bases at V and 3 bases at J, leaving 9 bases unmatched. CDR3 DNA: TGTGCCAGCAGCCAAGATTGGACAGGGGGCATTGGGGCCAACGTCCTGACTTTC. It yields the protein CASSQDWTGGIGANVLTF. Using reference TRBV7-9 and TRBJ2-6 for the parts outside the CDR3, the full variable domain is DTGVSQNPRHKITKRGQNVTFRCDPISEHNRLYWYRQTLGQGPEFLTYFQNEAQLEKSRLLSDRFSAERPKGSFSTLEIQRTEQGDSAMYLCASSQDWTGGIGANVLTFGAGSRLTVL.

The gene calls are TRBV28 and TRBJ2-3, with a possible D match to TRBD2 (6 bases). Germline V gives CDR1 MDHEN, CDR2 SYDVKM. This CDR3 has 14 residues. V was shortened by 2 bases and J by 2 bases, with 8 bases between the two germline ends. The CDR3 spells CASSLTLATDTQYF. The CDR3 bases are TGTGCCAGCAGTTTAACACTAGCCACAGATACGCAGTATTTT.

V is TRBV10-1 and J is TRBJ2-3; no definite D call. The CDR3 is 14 residues long. CDR1 and CDR2 from the germline V gene are WNHNN and SYGVQD (reference sequence). V shed 7 bases and J shed 7 bases, with 18 bases lying between them. CDR3: CASTPLGVNYTQYF. The CDR3 DNA follows: TGCGCCAGCACCCCCCTTGGGGTGAACTATACGCAGTATTTT.

The chain links TRBV7-3 to TRBJ1-1, with no clear D. CDR3 length: 13 amino acids. Germline V gene data show CDR1 as SGHTA and CDR2 as FQGTGA. Deletions cut 0 bases from V and 8 bases from J, with 10 bases between. CDR3 loop: CASSLTFRGEAFF. CDR3 DNA: TGTGCCAGCAGCTTAACCTTCCGTGGAGAAGCTTTCTTT.

This clone was seen more than once but under ten times. The gene calls are TRBV6-1 and TRBJ2-6, with D unclear. The CDR3 sequence is 15 residues long. Trimming pared 4 bases from V and 0 bases from J, leaving 7 bases between. The germline CDR1 and CDR2 sequences are MNHNS and SASEGT. The CDR3 DNA reads TGTGCCAGCAGTGTTTCTATCTCTGGGGCCAACGTCCTGACTTTC. As protein: CASSVSISGANVLTF.

This rearrangement joins TRBV27 to TRBJ1-1; D gene unclear. This CDR3 has 15 residues. The V gene's germline CDR1 is MNHEY and CDR2 SMNVEV (reference sequence). The germline V and J ends were trimmed by 3 bases and 0 bases, with 11 bases remaining between them. CDR3 DNA: TGTGCCAGCAGTTTTCGGCAGACTTTGAACACTGAAGCTTTCTTT. Its translation: CASSFRQTLNTEAFF.

Turning to this clone: It is likely a read error: a sequence one base away is far more abundant. The CDR3: CASSTGPNTGELFF. CDR3 nucleotide sequence: TGTGCCAGCAGCACGGGCCCGAACACCGGGGAGCTGTTTTTT. V and J are TRBV5-4 and TRBJ2-2, with D unclear. Germline V gene sequence: CDR1 SGHNT, CDR2 YYREEE (reference sequence). This CDR3 spans 14 amino acids. Trimming took 4 bases from V and 0 from J, leaving 7 bases between them. Full variable domain (remainder filled in from reference TRBV5-4 and TRBJ2-2): ETGVTQSPTHLIKTRGQQVTLRCSSQSGHNTVSWYQQALGQGPQFIFQYYREEENGRGNFPPRFSGLQFPNYSSELNVNALELDDSALYLCASSTGPNTGELFFGEGSRLTVL.

CDR3: CASRAGFNYGYTF. CDR3 sequence (DNA): TGTGCCAGCAGGGCAGGGTTTAACTATGGCTACACCTTC. The chain has TRBV6-5 and TRBJ1-2; the D gene is possibly TRBD1 (5 bases). Germline V CDR1 and CDR2: MNHEY, SVGAGI. Trimming stripped 6 bases from V and 1 base from J, with 9 bases between. CDR3 length equals 13 residues.

The chain combines TRBV5-5 with TRBJ2-3; D may match TRBD1 or TRBD2 (5 bases each). V shed 2 bases and J shed 0 bases, with 13 bases lying between them. The CDR3 has 16 residues. Germline CDR1 and CDR2: SGHKS and YYEKEE (reference sequence). CDR3 sequence reads: CASSFRGVPSTDTQYF. The CDR3 region has the DNA TGTGCCAGCAGCTTTCGGGGCGTGCCTAGCACAGATACGCAGTATTTT.

V is TRBV11-2 and J is TRBJ2-5; D remains unclear. Deletions cut 3 bases from V and 2 bases from J, with 7 bases between. CDR3 length equals 13 residues. Germline CDR1 reads SGHAT; CDR2 reads FQNNGV. As DNA, the CDR3 is TGTGCCAGCAGCTTGGCGACTCAAGAGACCCAGTACTTC. Encoded protein: CASSLATQETQYF.

This clone was seen at least ten times. V and J are TRBV7-3 and TRBJ2-6, with D unclear. The CDR3 loop spans 16 amino acids. Per the germline V gene, CDR1 is SGHTA and CDR2 is FQGTGA. V lost 5 bases to trimming and J lost 0 bases, with 11 bases between them. In DNA, the CDR3 is TGTGCCAGCAGCCTAAACAGTGACTCTGGGGCCAACGTCCTGACTTTC. Protein product: CASSLNSDSGANVLTF.

The chain has TRBV19 and TRBJ1-5; no clear D. Trimming cost V 5 bases and J 1 base, with 15 bases left between them. This CDR3 comprises 16 residues. Germline CDR1 and CDR2: LNHDA and SQIVND (reference sequence). The chain's CDR3 is CASSQSARWSNQPQHF. The CDR3 bases are TGTGCCAGTAGTCAGTCGGCAAGGTGGAGCAATCAGCCCCAGCATTTT.

This clone has just a few counts. This chain uses TRBV2 with TRBJ1-2; D is perhaps TRBD1 (5 bases). The V gene's germline CDR1 is SNHLY and CDR2 FYNNEI. Trimming took 4 bases from V and 10 from J, leaving 16 bases between them. The CDR3 covers 13 residues. The CDR3 loop is CASSGIEGTYYTF. CDR3 coding DNA: TGTGCCAGCAGTGGAATTGAGGGGACCTACTACACCTTC.

This clone was seen once. V is TRBV15 and J is TRBJ1-5; D ambiguous. Germline values: CDR1 LNHNV, CDR2 YYDKDF (reference sequence). Trimming cost V 5 bases and J 9 bases, with 14 bases left between them. The CDR3 runs 13 residues. The CDR3 coding sequence is TGTGCCACCAGCTCCGTCCTCCTGGGGCCCCAGCATTTT. It encodes CATSSVLLGPQHF.

The gene calls are TRBV18 and TRBJ2-1; TRBD2 agrees at 11 bases. The V segment lost 4 bases and the J segment 7 bases; nucleotides outside the gene matches: 9. The CDR3 spans 16 residues. The germline V gene encodes CDR1 KGHSH and CDR2 LQKENI. The CDR3, as DNA: TGTGCCAGCTCACTAGGACTAGCGGGTACCCTGAATGAGCAGTTCTTC. Its protein product is CASSLGLAGTLNEQFF.

The chain carries TRBV18 and TRBJ2-7, with 7 bases identical to TRBD1. Germline trimming cut 3 bases from V and 2 bases from J; bases unmatched to any gene: 10. CDR1 KGHSH and CDR2 LQKENI come from the germline V gene. The CDR3 sequence is 16 residues long. The CDR3 DNA sequence: TGTGCCAGCTCACCCGGGAAACAGGGGATCCCCTACGAGCAGTACTTC. This translates into CASSPGKQGIPYEQYF.

V usage is TRBV25-1 and J usage is TRBJ2-1; D is tentatively TRBD1 or TRBD2 (5 bases each). The ends were cut back, 8 bases at V and 0 bases at J, with 14 bases in the middle. Germline loops: CDR1 MGHDK, CDR2 SYGVNS. The CDR3 spans 15 residues. The chain's CDR3 is CASGWTGHSYNEQFF. Written as DNA, the CDR3 is TGTGCCAGCGGTTGGACGGGGCACTCCTACAATGAGCAGTTCTTC.

Comments on this clone: Other nucleotide sequences in the sample specify the same CDR3. CDR3 sequence (DNA): TGTGCCAGCAGCTTGATAAACACCATATATTTT. Translated, it gives CASSLINTIYF. This rearrangement joins TRBV7-2 to TRBJ1-3; unclear D gene. Germline values: CDR1 SGHTA, CDR2 FQGNSA. V lost 3 bases, J lost 6 bases, and 3 bases lay in between. This CDR3 is 11 amino acids long.